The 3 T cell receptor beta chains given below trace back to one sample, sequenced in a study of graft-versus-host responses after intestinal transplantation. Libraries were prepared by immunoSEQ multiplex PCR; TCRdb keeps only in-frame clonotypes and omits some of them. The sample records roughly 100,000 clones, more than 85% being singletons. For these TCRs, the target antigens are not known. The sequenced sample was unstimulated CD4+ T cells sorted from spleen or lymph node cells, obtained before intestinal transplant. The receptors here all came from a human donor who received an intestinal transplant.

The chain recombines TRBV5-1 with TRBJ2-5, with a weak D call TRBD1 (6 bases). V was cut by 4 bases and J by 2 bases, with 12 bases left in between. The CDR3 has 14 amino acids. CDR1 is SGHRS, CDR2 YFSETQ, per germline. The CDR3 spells CASSAGVGQETQYF. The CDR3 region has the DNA TGCGCCAGCAGCGCAGGGGTAGGTCAAGAGACCCAGTACTTC.

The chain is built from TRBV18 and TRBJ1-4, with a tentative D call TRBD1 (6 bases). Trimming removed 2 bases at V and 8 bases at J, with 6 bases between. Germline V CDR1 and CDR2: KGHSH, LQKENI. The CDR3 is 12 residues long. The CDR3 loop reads CASSPDREKLFF. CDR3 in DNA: TGTGCCAGCTCACCAGACAGGGAAAAACTGTTTTTT.

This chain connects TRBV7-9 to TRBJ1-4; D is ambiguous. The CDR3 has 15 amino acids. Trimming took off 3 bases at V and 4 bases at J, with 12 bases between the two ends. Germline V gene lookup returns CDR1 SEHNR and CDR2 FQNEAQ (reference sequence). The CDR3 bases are TGTGCCAGCAGCTTTTCCATAGGAGATAATGAAAAACTGTTTTTT. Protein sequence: CASSFSIGDNEKLFF.